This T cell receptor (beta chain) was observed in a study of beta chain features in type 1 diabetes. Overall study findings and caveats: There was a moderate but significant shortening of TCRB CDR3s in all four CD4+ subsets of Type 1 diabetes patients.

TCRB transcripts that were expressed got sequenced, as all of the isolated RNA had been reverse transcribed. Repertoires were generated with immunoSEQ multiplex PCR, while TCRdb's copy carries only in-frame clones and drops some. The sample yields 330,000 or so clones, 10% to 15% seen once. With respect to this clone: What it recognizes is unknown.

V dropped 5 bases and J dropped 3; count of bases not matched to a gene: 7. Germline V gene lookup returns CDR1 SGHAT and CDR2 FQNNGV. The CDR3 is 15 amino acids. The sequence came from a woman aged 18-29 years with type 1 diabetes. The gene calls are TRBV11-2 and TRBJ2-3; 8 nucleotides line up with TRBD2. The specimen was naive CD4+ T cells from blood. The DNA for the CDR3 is TGTGCCAGCAGCCGGGGGGGGGCGCTTACAGATACGCAGTATTTT. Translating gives CASSRGGALTDTQYF. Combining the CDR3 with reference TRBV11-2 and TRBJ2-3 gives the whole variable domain EAGVAQSPRYKIIEKRQSVAFWCNPISGHATLYWYQQILGQGPKLLIQFQNNGVVDDSQLPKDRFSAERLKGVDSTLKIQPAKLEDSAVYLCASSRGGALTDTQYFGPGTRLTVL.